This T cell receptor (beta chain) was documented in a study of shared clonotypes between healthy human individuals. At the deep level, the assay was run. Unsorted PBMC DNA sequencing spanned ten immunoSEQ deep assay plates. TCRdb's table, derived via immunoSEQ multiplex PCR, lists solely in-frame clones and lacks some. The table includes fewer than 600,000 clones, roughly four fifths detected once. Looked up from germline, CDR1 is WSHSY and CDR2 is SAAADI. The CDR3 contains 12 residues. J lost 5 bases, V lost 9 bases, and 7 bases had no gene match. This TCR came from a woman aged 40 to 55 in good health. Some clones in this sample may be carry-over from other donors' samples. The sequencing sample was made of PBMCs. V and J are TRBV10-2 and TRBJ2-7; 7 nucleotides agree with TRBD1. CDR3 DNA sequence: TGCGCCAGTCGACAGGGTCCGGACGAGCAGTACTTC. It specifies CASRQGPDEQYF.